Described below is a single TCR beta chain sequence and its context. Antigen: not known. The sample belongs to a study of CD4 T cells in relation to SARS-CoV-2 and coronaviruses. Clones were sequenced by immunoSEQ multiplex PCR, and TCRdb holds only the in-frame ones, with some missing. Of fewer than 25,000 clones in the sample, around four fifths were seen once. CD4+ T cells from unexposed donors were obtained before the COVID-19 pandemic (2011-2018). Isolation of CD4+ T cells took place after approximately eleven days in culture. Testing used SARS-CoV-2 S/N and four cold-coronavirus spikes on unexposed-donor CD4+ T cells, cells permitting. V dropped 0 bases and J dropped 3 bases, with 15 bases sitting between them. The CDR3 sequence is 17 residues long.

The sequenced sample consisted of CD4+ T cells from PBMCs, cultured in vitro. The sequence was collected from a human donor in good health. J is TRBJ1-5 and V is TRBV23-1; D unresolved. TRBV23-1 is an ORF; its function is uncertain. CDR3 sequence: CASSQSNLPWDNQPQHF. As DNA, the CDR3 is TGCGCCAGCAGTCAATCGAACCTTCCCTGGGACAATCAGCCCCAGCATTTT.